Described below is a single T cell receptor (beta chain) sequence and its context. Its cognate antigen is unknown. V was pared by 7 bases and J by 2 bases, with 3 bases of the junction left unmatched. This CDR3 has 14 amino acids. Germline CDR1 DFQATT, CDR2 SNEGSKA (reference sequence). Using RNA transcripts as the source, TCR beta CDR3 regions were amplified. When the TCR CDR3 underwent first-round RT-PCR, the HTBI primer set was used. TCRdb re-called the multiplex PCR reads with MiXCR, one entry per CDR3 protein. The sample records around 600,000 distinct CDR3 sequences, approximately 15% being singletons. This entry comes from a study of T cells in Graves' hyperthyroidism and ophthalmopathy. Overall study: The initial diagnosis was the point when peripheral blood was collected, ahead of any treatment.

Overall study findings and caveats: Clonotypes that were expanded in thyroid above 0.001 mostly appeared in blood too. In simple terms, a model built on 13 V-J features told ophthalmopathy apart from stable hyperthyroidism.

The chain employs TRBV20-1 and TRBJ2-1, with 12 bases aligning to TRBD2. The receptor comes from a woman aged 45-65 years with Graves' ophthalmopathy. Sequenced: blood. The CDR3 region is CSELAGGTYNEQFF. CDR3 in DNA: TGCAGTGAACTAGCGGGAGGTACCTACAATGAGCAGTTCTTC.